These 21 T cell receptor beta chains share one sample of origin, sequenced in a study of cytotoxic CD8 clonotypes in ibrutinib-treated CLL listed by TCRdb under 2021. The library was made by the immunoSEQ multiplex PCR assay. Sourced from immuneACCESS, this table was stored by TCRdb with only in-frame sequences that have V and J called. A share of the clones is absent; for the studies checked, an unresolved V gene accounts for under half, and the remainder has no known explanation. Here the sample has tens of thousands of clones; 57% occur a single time. The top ten clonotypes cover roughly 5.1% of the sample. This sample comprised PBMCs, obtained before ibrutinib treatment. The receptors here all came from a human donor with chronic lymphocytic leukemia.

CDR3 loop: CASSLARSGGADNEQFF. CDR3 nucleotides: TGTGCCAGCAGCTTAGCGAGGAGCGGGGGGGCCGACAATGAGCAGTTCTTC. J is TRBJ2-1 and V is TRBV7-9; 10 nucleotides match TRBD2. The CDR3 covers 17 residues. Germline assignment: CDR1 SEHNR and CDR2 FQNEAQ (reference sequence). With V trimmed by 0 bases and J by 5 bases, 7 bases remained unmatched.

This clone has a handful of counts. This rearrangement joins TRBV11-3 to TRBJ2-7; 9 bases are a match to TRBD1. Trimming at V came to 3 bases and at J to 1 base, leaving 1 base not matched to a gene. Germline CDR1 and CDR2: SGHNT and YENEEA. This CDR3 region has 14 residues. The CDR3 reads CASSFGTGSYEQYF. CDR3 in DNA: TGTGCCAGCAGCTTCGGGACAGGGTCCTACGAGCAGTACTTC. The full variable domain, its missing parts supplied by reference TRBV11-3 and TRBJ2-7, is EAGVVQSPRYKIIEKKQPVAFWCNPISGHNTLYWYLQNLGQGPELLIRYENEEAVDDSQLPKDRFSAERLKGVDSTLKIQPAELGDSAVYLCASSFGTGSYEQYFGPGTRLTVT.

The genes are TRBV21-1 and TRBJ2-7; TRBD1 reflects the table's D call only, with no check against the DNA. TRBV21-1 is a pseudogene. The CDR3 is made up of 15 amino acids. The CDR3 coding sequence is TGTGCCAGCAGCAATCCGGGACAGGGGGTTTACGAGCAGTACTTC. This sequence encodes CASSNPGQGVYEQYF.

The chain employs TRBV5-1 and TRBJ2-1; TRBD1 or TRBD2 may be the D gene (5 bases each). In germline, CDR1 is SGHRS, CDR2 YFSETQ. The V gene lost 0 bases and the J gene lost 4 bases, with 11 bases spanning the gap. This CDR3 has 15 amino acids. This CDR3 is CASSLGGTGYNEQFF. The CDR3 bases are TGCGCCAGCAGCTTGGGAGGGACGGGATACAATGAGCAGTTCTTC.

The V call is TRBV30, the J call TRBJ2-2; 8 nucleotides match TRBD2. The V and J ends lost 8 bases and 3 bases, in that order; junction bases with no gene match: 23. The CDR3 is made up of 19 amino acids. Per germline, CDR1 GTSNPN and CDR2 SVGIG (reference sequence). This CDR3 reads CASLRTPAGEFSDTGELFF. CDR3 nucleotides: TGTGCCAGCCTGAGGACCCCAGCGGGAGAGTTTTCCGACACCGGGGAGCTGTTTTTT.

V is TRBV10-3 and J is TRBJ2-7, with 7 bases lining up with TRBD2. The CDR3 runs 17 residues. The J segment lost 2 bases and the V segment lost 6 bases, leaving 16 bases of the junction unmatched. Germline V lookup: CDR1 ENHRY, CDR2 SYGVKD. CDR3 bases: TGTGCCATCAGCCGATTTTCCACCGGGACTACTCCCTACGAGCAGTACTTC. This sequence encodes CAISRFSTGTTPYEQYF.

V is TRBV7-8 and J is TRBJ1-2, with D perhaps TRBD1 (6 bases). Germline V gene sequence: CDR1 SGHVS, CDR2 FQNEAQ. The CDR3 contains 13 residues. Between the trimmed V and J ends, which lost 5 bases and 5 bases, there was a span of 12 bases. CDR3 in amino acids: CASSPDTGYGYTF. DNA for the CDR3: TGTGCCAGCAGCCCGGATACAGGGTATGGCTACACCTTC.

CDR3 nucleotide sequence: TGTGCCAGCAGGCGACTAGCGGGAGGTTTTGAGCAGTACTTC. Protein: CASRRLAGGFEQYF. The chain joins TRBV6-5 to TRBJ2-7, with 13 positions matching TRBD2. This CDR3 has 14 residues. CDR1 is MNHEY, CDR2 SVGAGI, per germline. V lost 6 bases, J lost 7 bases, and 6 bases stayed unmatched.

The chain couples TRBV6-5 to TRBJ2-7, with D tentatively TRBD1 (5 bases). This CDR3 is built from 14 residues. Germline V CDR1 and CDR2: MNHEY, SVGAGI. Between the trimmed V and J ends, which lost 2 bases and 0 bases, there was a span of 8 bases. The chain's CDR3 is CASSYPDNSYEQYF. The DNA for the CDR3 is TGTGCCAGCAGTTACCCGGACAACTCCTACGAGCAGTACTTC.

This chain connects TRBV18 to TRBJ1-2, with TRBD1 identical over 11 bases. Germline V gives CDR1 KGHSH, CDR2 LQKENI. This CDR3 contains 15 residues. The junction had 2 bases not matched to a gene; V was cut back by 1 base and J by 4 bases. The CDR3 here is CASSPRTGGSYGYTF. CDR3 in DNA: TGTGCCAGCTCACCACGGACAGGGGGCTCCTATGGCTACACCTTC. Together with reference TRBV18 and TRBJ1-2, the CDR3 gives the full variable domain: NAGVMQNPRHLVRRRGQEARLRCSPMKGHSHVYWYRQLPEEGLKFMVYLQKENIIDESGMPKERFSAEFPKEGPSILRIQQVVRGDSAAYFCASSPRTGGSYGYTFGSGTRLTVV.

This clone was counted a few times. The chain recombines TRBV18 with TRBJ1-4; TRBD1 is a possible D gene (6 bases). The germline CDR1 and CDR2 sequences are KGHSH and LQKENI. V was clipped by 1 base and J by 0 bases, with 18 bases between them. The length of the CDR3 is 19 residues. The CDR3 spells CASSPLLEAGETTNEKLFF. DNA of the CDR3: TGTGCCAGCTCACCACTGCTCGAAGCAGGGGAAACAACTAATGAAAAACTGTTTTTT.

This chain links TRBV10-3 with TRBJ2-1; 7 nucleotides align to TRBD1. V gave up 11 bases and J gave up 8 bases; unmatched junction bases: 15. CDR3 length: 14 residues. The germline gives CDR1 ENHRY, CDR2 SYGVKD. DNA of the CDR3: TGTGCCGCCACGGACAGGCCCTCTTGGGATGAGCAGTTCTTC. It yields the protein CAATDRPSWDEQFF.

The rearrangement uses TRBV19 and TRBJ1-4, with a tentative D call TRBD1 (5 bases). The CDR3 is 15 residues long. The V gene lost 1 base and the J gene lost 8 bases, with 14 bases spanning the gap. Germline loops: CDR1 LNHDA, CDR2 SQIVND (reference sequence). The CDR3, as DNA: TGTGCCAGTAGTATAGTGGGGGACCCGCGGGAAAAACTGTTTTTT. It codes for CASSIVGDPREKLFF.

The chain carries TRBV7-6 and TRBJ2-5; D unclear. Germline values: CDR1 SGHVS, CDR2 FNYEAQ. The CDR3 length is 16 residues. V lost 1 base to trimming and J lost 2 bases, with 14 bases between them. The CDR3 bases are TGTGCCAGCAGCTTAGGGGCCAGGTGGGGACAAGAGACCCAGTACTTC. As protein: CASSLGARWGQETQYF.

CDR3 region: CASSLVGGFLYAETQYF. For the CDR3, the DNA is TGTGCCAGCAGCTTAGTTGGGGGCTTCCTTTACGCGGAGACCCAGTACTTC. The rearrangement links TRBV7-9 to TRBJ2-5; D perhaps matches TRBD1 (6 bases). Trimming stripped 1 base from V and 5 bases from J, with 20 bases between. The CDR3 runs 17 residues. CDR1 SEHNR and CDR2 FQNEAQ come from the germline V gene (reference sequence).

The rearrangement uses TRBV18 and TRBJ1-1, with D unresolved. V was cut by 1 base and J by 6 bases, with 12 bases left in between. This CDR3 comprises 14 residues. Per the germline V gene, CDR1 is KGHSH and CDR2 is LQKENI. The CDR3 loop reads CASSPLSHRAEAFF. The CDR3 nucleotides read TGTGCCAGCTCACCACTATCTCATCGAGCTGAAGCTTTCTTT.

V gene TRBV6-1 combines with J gene TRBJ2-7; TRBD1 is a possible D gene (6 bases). Germline CDR1 MNHNS, CDR2 SASEGT. The CDR3 consists of 14 residues. V was trimmed by 8 bases and J by 2 bases, leaving 16 bases between them. Here the CDR3 reads CASLRDRSTYEQYF. The CDR3 region has the DNA TGTGCCAGCCTACGTGACAGGTCCACCTACGAGCAGTACTTC.

The chain has TRBV10-2 and TRBJ1-5; D remains ambiguous. The germline CDR1 and CDR2 sequences are WSHSY and SAAADI. The CDR3 runs to 14 residues. V lost 0 bases to trimming and J lost 4 bases, with 7 bases between them. The CDR3 sequence: CASSESGFNQPQHF. The CDR3 DNA reads as TGCGCCAGCAGTGAGTCGGGTTTTAATCAGCCCCAGCATTTT.

CDR3 amino acids: CASSAGGTGGDEQYF. CDR3 nucleotides: TGTGCCAGCAGCGCAGGGGGGACAGGGGGCGACGAGCAGTACTTC. This sequence joins TRBV13 and TRBJ2-7, with TRBD1 matching 12 bases. After removal of 5 bases from V and 5 bases from J, the junction contained 7 bases not matched to a gene. CDR3 length equals 15 residues. Germline CDR1 reads PRHDT; CDR2 reads FYEKMQ (reference sequence).

This clone occurred a few times. The chain carries TRBV19 and TRBJ2-1; 9 positions match TRBD1. Per the germline V gene, CDR1 is LNHDA and CDR2 is SQIVND (reference sequence). V shed 6 bases and J 16 bases; nucleotides not matched to a gene: 10. The length of the CDR3 is 12 residues. The CDR3 sequence is CASSHSRDRVFF. In nucleotides, the CDR3 is TGTGCCAGTAGCCATTCCCGGGACAGGGTTTTCTTC.

CDR3 in amino acids: CASSQDRGNQPQHF. The CDR3 DNA is TGCGCCAGCAGCCAAGACAGGGGGAATCAGCCCCAGCATTTT. The V call is TRBV4-3, the J call TRBJ1-5; the match to TRBD1 covers 7 bases. V dropped 0 bases and J dropped 4; count of bases not matched to a gene: 0. This CDR3 is 14 amino acids long. Germline V CDR1 and CDR2: LGHNA, YSLEER.